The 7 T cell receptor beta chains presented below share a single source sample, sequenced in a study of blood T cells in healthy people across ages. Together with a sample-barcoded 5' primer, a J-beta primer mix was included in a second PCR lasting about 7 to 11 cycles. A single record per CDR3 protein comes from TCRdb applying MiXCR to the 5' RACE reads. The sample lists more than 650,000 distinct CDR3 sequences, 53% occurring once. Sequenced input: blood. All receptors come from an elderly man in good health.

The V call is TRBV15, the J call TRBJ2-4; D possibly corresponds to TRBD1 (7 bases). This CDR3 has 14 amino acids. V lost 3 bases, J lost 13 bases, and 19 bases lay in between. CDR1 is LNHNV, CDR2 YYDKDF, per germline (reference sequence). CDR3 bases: TGTGCCACCAGCAGGGAGGGGGCGTCCTACGAACAGTACTTC. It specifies CATSREGASYEQYF.

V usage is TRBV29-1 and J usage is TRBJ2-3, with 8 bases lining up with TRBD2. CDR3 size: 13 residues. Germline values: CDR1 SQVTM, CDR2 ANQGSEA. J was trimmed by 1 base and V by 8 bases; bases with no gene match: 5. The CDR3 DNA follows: TGCAGCACAAGCGGGAGTCGCACAGATACGCAGTATTTT. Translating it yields CSTSGSRTDTQYF.

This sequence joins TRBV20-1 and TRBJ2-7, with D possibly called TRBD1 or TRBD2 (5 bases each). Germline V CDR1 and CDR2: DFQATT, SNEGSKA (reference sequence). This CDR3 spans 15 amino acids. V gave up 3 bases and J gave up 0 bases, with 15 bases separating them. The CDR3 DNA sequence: TGCAGTGCTAGTCCGGCAGGGACGGTCTCCTACGAGCAGTACTTC. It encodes CSASPAGTVSYEQYF.

The CDR3 region is CASSPRMPYEQYF. DNA of the CDR3: TGTGCCAGCTCACCACGGATGCCCTACGAGCAGTACTTC. The chain employs TRBV18 and TRBJ2-5; D not certain. The last part of the DNA fits TRBJ2-7 better; the J call may be wrong. CDR3 size: 13 residues. Germline V gene sequence: CDR1 KGHSH, CDR2 LQKENI.

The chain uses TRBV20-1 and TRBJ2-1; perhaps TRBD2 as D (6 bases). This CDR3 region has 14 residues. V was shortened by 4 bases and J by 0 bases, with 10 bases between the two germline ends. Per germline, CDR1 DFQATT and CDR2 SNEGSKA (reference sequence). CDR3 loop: CSATGTYSYNEQFF. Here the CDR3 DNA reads TGCAGTGCTACCGGGACTTACTCCTACAATGAGCAGTTCTTC.

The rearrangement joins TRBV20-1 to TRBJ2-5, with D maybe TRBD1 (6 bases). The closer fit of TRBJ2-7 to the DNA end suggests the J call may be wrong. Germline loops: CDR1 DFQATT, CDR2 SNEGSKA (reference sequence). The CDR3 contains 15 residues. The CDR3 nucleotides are TGCAGTGCTTCAAGAGAAGGGACACTGGATATCGAGCAGTACTTC. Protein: CSASREGTLDIEQYF.

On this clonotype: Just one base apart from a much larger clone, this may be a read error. In nucleotides, the CDR3 is TGTGCCAGCTCACCATACTTGACAGATACGCAGTATTTT. Translating it yields CASSPYLTDTQYF. The chain has TRBV18 and TRBJ2-3; unclear D gene. Germline V CDR1 and CDR2: KGHSH, LQKENI. Trimming pared 2 bases from V and 3 bases from J, leaving 6 bases between. The CDR3 has 13 residues.